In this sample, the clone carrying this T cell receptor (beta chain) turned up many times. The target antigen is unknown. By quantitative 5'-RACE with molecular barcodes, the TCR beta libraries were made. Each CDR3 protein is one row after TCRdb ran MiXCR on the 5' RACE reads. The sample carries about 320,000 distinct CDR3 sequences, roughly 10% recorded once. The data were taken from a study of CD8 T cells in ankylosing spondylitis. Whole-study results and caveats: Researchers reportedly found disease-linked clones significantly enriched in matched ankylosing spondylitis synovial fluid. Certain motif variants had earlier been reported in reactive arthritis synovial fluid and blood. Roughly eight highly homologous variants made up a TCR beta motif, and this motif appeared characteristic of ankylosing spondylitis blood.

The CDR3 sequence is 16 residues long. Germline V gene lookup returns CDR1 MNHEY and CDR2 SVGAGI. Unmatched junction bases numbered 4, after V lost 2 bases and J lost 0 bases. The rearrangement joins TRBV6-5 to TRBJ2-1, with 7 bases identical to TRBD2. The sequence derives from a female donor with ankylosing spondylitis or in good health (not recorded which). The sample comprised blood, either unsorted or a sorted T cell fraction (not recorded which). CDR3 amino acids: CASSYIAGSSYNEQFF. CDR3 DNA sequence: TGTGCCAGCAGTTACATAGCGGGTAGCTCCTACAATGAGCAGTTCTTC.